Listed below are T cell receptor beta chains from one sample, sequenced in a study of shared clonotypes between healthy human individuals. Profiling relied on immunoSEQ multiplex PCR, and the TCRdb table lists in-frame clones only, not all of them. The sample contains around 1.1 million clones, about 80% of which appear only once. Sequenced: memory CD4+ T cells from PBMCs. These receptors were taken from a young man in good health. Some clones in this sample may be carry-over from other donors' samples. Each CDR3 is given with its conserved first and last residue. D genes are given only for firm matches. Only some rows state a clone size, as once, few, many or a class for expanded clones.

TRBJ1-4,-,-,TRBV4-1,TGCGCCAGCAGCCCCCGGCAGGGTATTCGGTCCACCGAAAAACTGTTTTTT,CASSPRQGIRSTEKLFF
TRBJ2-1,many,TRBD1,TRBV7-2,TGTGCCAGCAGCTTGAGGGACAGGACGACTTACAATGAGCAGTTCTTC,CASSLRDRTTYNEQFF
TRBJ2-2,-,-,TRBV6-1,TGTGCCAGCAAAATCGGGACGATGAACACCGGGGAGCTGTTTTTT,CASKIGTMNTGELFF
TRBJ1-1,-,-,TRBV5-1,TGCGCCAGCAGCTTGGGATTGGCAGGTCCTATGAACACTGAAGCTTTCTTT,CASSLGLAGPMNTEAFF
TRBJ1-4,-,-,TRBV28,TGTGCCAGCGGCTCAGTAGCGACTAATGAAAAACTGTTTTTT,CASGSVATNEKLFF
TRBJ1-2,-,-,TRBV28,TGTGCCAGCAGTAAAGGACAGAGCCCCTACTATGGCTACACCTTC,CASSKGQSPYYGYTF
TRBJ2-3,-,-,TRBV5-1,TGCGCCAGCAGCACTGGGACCACCAAGTCTAGCACAGATACGCAGTATTTT,CASSTGTTKSSTDTQYF
TRBJ2-1,-,TRBD2,TRBV6-6,TGTGCCAGCCGTGAGCGGGGGAGCTCCTACAATGAGCAGTTCTTC,CASRERGSSYNEQFF
TRBJ2-1,-,-,TRBV25-1,TGTGCCAGCAGTGAATGGGCGTCCGGGCAGTTCTTC,CASSEWASGQFF
TRBJ2-3,few,TRBD1,TRBV19,TGTGCCAGTACCCGTGGGACAGGGGCCACAGATACGCAGTATTTT,CASTRGTGATDTQYF